This T cell receptor beta chain was found in a study of T cells in Graves' hyperthyroidism and ophthalmopathy. Amplification yielded TCR beta CDR3 regions, with RNA transcripts as the source. RT-PCR in the first round (using the HTBI primer set) targeted the TCR CDR3. A single record per CDR3 protein comes from TCRdb applying MiXCR to the multiplex PCR reads. The repertoire holds about 610,000 distinct CDR3 sequences, with approximately 14% as singletons. About this clonotype: What it binds is unknown. Germline and junction disagree at one end, which may indicate a read error.

Around 9.9 ml of fresh peripheral blood supplied the PBMCs. The length of the CDR3 is 14 residues. The germline gives CDR1 MDHEN, CDR2 SYDVKM. Study results and limitations: Ophthalmopathy prediction by the model preceded onset by a median approximately six months. Ophthalmopathy could be told apart from stable hyperthyroidism with a 13 V-J model.

What was sequenced was blood. This chain uses TRBV28 with TRBJ2-4; D may correspond to TRBD1 or TRBD2 (5 bases each). This receptor was obtained from a woman in her thirties or forties with Graves' ophthalmopathy. CDR3 nucleotides: TGTGCCAGCCGGGACGGGTCAGCCAAAAACATTCAGTGCTTC. The encoded protein is CASRDGSAKNIQCF.